A single sample is the source of the 21 T cell receptor beta chains below, sequenced in a study of liver allograft versus peripheral blood T cells. Turning to the study itself: Comparative analysis was performed on T cell receptor repertoires from transplanted livers and from recipients' peripheral blood.

TCRdb used MiXCR to reprocess the reads, holding one entry per CDR3 protein. Of about 14,000 distinct CDR3 sequences listed, about 20% are singletons. These receptor sequences come from a human patient who had a liver transplant. Some T cells may have originated in the graft donor.

In its sample, this clonotype ranks as medium-sized. The chain has TRBV6-2 or TRBV6-3 and TRBJ1-2; D may be TRBD1 (6 bases). The CDR3 is made up of 13 amino acids. CDR1 and CDR2 from the germline V gene are MNHEY and SVGEGT. V shed 5 bases and J shed 4 bases, with 11 bases lying between them. CDR3 residues: CASSRGLFYGYTF. The CDR3, as DNA: TGTGCCAGCAGTCGGGGGCTATTCTATGGCTACACCTTC.

This chain joins TRBV6-5 and TRBJ2-1; 12 nucleotides line up with TRBD2. CDR1 MNHEY and CDR2 SVGAGI come from the germline V gene. The ends lost 5 bases at V and 1 base at J; junction bases unmatched: 12. The CDR3 covers 19 residues. This CDR3 is CASSQLAGGSVLSYNEQFF. The CDR3 coding sequence is TGTGCCAGCAGTCAACTAGCGGGGGGTTCGGTCTTATCCTACAATGAGCAGTTCTTC.

Judged by abundance, this clonotype is medium-sized. The CDR3 nucleotides are TGTGCCAGTAGGCCAGGGAGCTCCTATAATTCACCCCTCCACTTT. This translates into CASRPGSSYNSPLHF. The rearrangement joins TRBV19 to TRBJ1-6; tentative D call: TRBD1 (5 bases). CDR1 and CDR2 from the germline V gene are LNHDA and SQIVND (reference sequence). Between the trimmed V and J ends, which lost 6 bases and 0 bases, there was a span of 9 bases. The CDR3 is made up of 15 amino acids. Full variable domain (outside the CDR3, taken from reference TRBV19 and TRBJ1-6): DGGITQSPKYLFRKEGQNVTLSCEQNLNHDAMYWYRQDPGQGLRLIYYSQIVNDFQKGDIAEGYSVSREKKESFPLTVTSAQKNPTAFYLCASRPGSSYNSPLHFGNGTRLTVT.

The chain recombines TRBV19 with TRBJ2-1; D is unclear. Trimming pared 3 bases from V and 10 bases from J, leaving 16 bases between. Per germline, CDR1 LNHDA and CDR2 SQIVND (reference sequence). The CDR3 runs to 14 residues. CDR3 sequence: CASSMTGRSGEQFF. The CDR3 coding sequence is TGTGCCAGTAGTATGACGGGCAGGTCTGGGGAGCAGTTCTTC. Full variable domain (outside the CDR3, taken from reference TRBV19 and TRBJ2-1): DGGITQSPKYLFRKEGQNVTLSCEQNLNHDAMYWYRQDPGQGLRLIYYSQIVNDFQKGDIAEGYSVSREKKESFPLTVTSAQKNPTAFYLCASSMTGRSGEQFFGPGTRLTVL.

The chain uses TRBV19 and TRBJ2-4; D possibly uses TRBD1 or TRBD2 (5 bases each). CDR1 is LNHDA and CDR2 is SQIVND in the germline V gene (reference sequence). The germline V and J ends were trimmed by 5 bases and 0 bases, with 17 bases remaining between them. The CDR3 covers 17 residues. CDR3 region: CASSGGLWNAAKNIQYF. The DNA of the CDR3 is TGTGCCAGTAGTGGGGGATTGTGGAACGCAGCCAAAAACATTCAGTACTTC.

This clonotype was seen a handful of times. The gene calls are TRBV10-1 and TRBJ2-7; D is tentatively TRBD1 or TRBD2 (7 bases each). In germline, CDR1 is WNHNN, CDR2 SYGVQD (reference sequence). This CDR3 region has 17 residues. The germline V and J ends were trimmed by 6 bases and 0 bases, with 21 bases remaining between them. The CDR3 reads CASSPLRGGLSSYEQYF. CDR3 bases: TGCGCCAGCAGCCCCCTCAGGGGGGGTTTGAGCTCCTACGAGCAGTACTTC.

This clonotype is medium-sized within its sample. V gene TRBV6-2 or TRBV6-3 combines with J gene TRBJ1-1, with 7 bases aligning to TRBD1. CDR1 is MNHEY, CDR2 SVGEGT, per germline. Unmatched junction bases numbered 14, after V lost 5 bases and J lost 5 bases. This CDR3 spans 16 amino acids. The CDR3 region has the DNA TGTGCCAGCAGTCCCCGACAGGGACTAATGAGGACTGAAGCTTTCTTT. As protein: CASSPRQGLMRTEAFF.

By sample fraction, this clonotype is medium-sized. The V and J genes are TRBV6-5 and TRBJ1-6, with D unresolved. Trimming took off 4 bases at V and 0 bases at J, with 7 bases between the two ends. CDR1 is MNHEY and CDR2 is SVGAGI in the germline V gene. This CDR3 has 15 residues. The CDR3 region is CASSFQRSYNSPLHF. For the CDR3, the DNA is TGTGCCAGCAGTTTTCAGCGCTCCTATAATTCACCCCTCCACTTT.

This clonotype is medium-sized within its sample. The chain couples TRBV18 to TRBJ1-1; D perhaps matches TRBD1 (6 bases). V shed 3 bases and J shed 1 base, with 12 bases lying between them. This CDR3 is 15 amino acids long. CDR1 and CDR2 from the germline V gene are KGHSH and LQKENI. DNA of the CDR3: TGTGCCAGCTCACCGACCGGGACAAAGAACACTGAAGCTTTCTTT. Translation: CASSPTGTKNTEAFF.

This clonotype has at least ten counts. The rearrangement uses TRBV6-2 or TRBV6-3 and TRBJ2-7; the match to TRBD2 covers 9 bases. CDR1 is MNHEY, CDR2 SVGEGT, per germline. J was trimmed by 7 bases and V by 2 bases; bases with no gene match: 12. This CDR3 has 16 residues. The CDR3 nucleotides are TGTGCCAGCAGTTACATTCGCGGGGGGGCCAGGAATGAGCAGTACTTC. Translating it yields CASSYIRGGARNEQYF.

This clonotype was observed many times. The genes are TRBV7-2 and TRBJ1-2; possibly TRBD1 for D (6 bases). This CDR3 has 12 residues. Trimming stripped 4 bases from V and 4 bases from J, with 7 bases between. CDR1 is SGHTA and CDR2 is FQGNSA in the germline V gene. For the CDR3, the DNA is TGTGCCAGCAGCTCGACAGGCTATGGCTACACCTTC. Translating it yields CASSSTGYGYTF.

This clonotype was detected only once. The rearrangement joins TRBV6-1 to TRBJ2-6, with 10 bases matching TRBD2. Germline trimming cut 5 bases from V and 0 bases from J; bases unmatched to any gene: 4. CDR3 length equals 17 residues. The germline CDR1 and CDR2 sequences are MNHNS and SASEGT. CDR3 in amino acids: CASSILAGNSGANVLTF. The DNA of the CDR3 is TGTGCCAGCAGTATACTAGCGGGGAACTCTGGGGCCAACGTCCTGACTTTC.

By sample share, this clonotype is medium-sized. An end of the junction does not agree with germline; a read error may underlie this. This rearrangement joins TRBV18 to TRBJ1-1; 8 nucleotides agree with TRBD1. CDR1 is KGHSH and CDR2 is LQKENI in the germline V gene. This CDR3 spans 13 amino acids. Here the CDR3 DNA reads TGTGCCAGCTCACCAGAGGACAGGGCCGGTCCCCTCTTT. Its translation is CASSPEDRAGPLF.

V and J are TRBV5-4 and TRBJ2-6; D ambiguous. Germline assignment: CDR1 SGHNT and CDR2 YYREEE (reference sequence). Deletions cut 4 bases from V and 0 bases from J, with 11 bases between. There are 16 residues in the CDR3. DNA of the CDR3: TGTGCCAGCAGCCTTGGTTCGCGCTCTGGGGCCAACGTCCTGACTTTC. It translates to CASSLGSRSGANVLTF.

Comments on this clonotype: It may be a read error: a sequence one base away is much more abundant. J is TRBJ2-1 and V is TRBV6-5, with 8 bases matching TRBD1. Germline V gene data show CDR1 as MNHEY and CDR2 as SVGAGI. The CDR3 runs to 14 residues. CDR3 protein: CASRTGGTHNEKFF. The CDR3 DNA reads TGTGCCAGCAGAACAGGGGGGACCCACAATGAGAAGTTCTTC.

The chain couples TRBV18 to TRBJ1-5; maybe TRBD1 (5 bases). The V end lost 3 bases, the J end lost 9 bases, and 15 bases lay between the germline ends. CDR1 is KGHSH and CDR2 is LQKENI in the germline V gene. The CDR3 spans 14 residues. The DNA of the CDR3 is TGTGCCAGCTCACCGGGGGAAACCCCGGGGCCCCAGCATTTT. This codes for CASSPGETPGPQHF.

This clonotype was recorded many times. This sequence joins TRBV18 and TRBJ1-3; tentatively, D is TRBD1 (6 bases). The CDR3 has 16 residues. CDR1 KGHSH and CDR2 LQKENI come from the germline V gene. The ends were cut back, 3 bases at V and 0 bases at J, with 12 bases in the middle. The CDR3 protein is CASSPRTELSGNTIYF. The DNA of the CDR3 is TGTGCCAGCTCACCCCGGACAGAACTCTCTGGAAACACCATATATTTT.

In its sample, this clonotype was seen many times. CDR3 in DNA: TGTGCCAGCAGTTTGGACCGGGACAATGAGCAGTTCTTC. Its translation is CASSLDRDNEQFF. The genes are TRBV6-5 and TRBJ2-1, with D unresolved. The germline V gene has CDR1 MNHEY and CDR2 SVGAGI. The V end lost 4 bases, the J end lost 5 bases, and 9 bases lay between the germline ends. This CDR3 contains 13 residues.

This clonotype was seen at least ten times. J is TRBJ1-6 and V is TRBV5-1; possibly TRBD1 for D (5 bases). Trimming shortened V by 1 base and J by 6 bases, and 14 bases separated the two germline ends. CDR1 and CDR2 (germline): SGHRS, YFSETQ. This CDR3 has 16 residues. The CDR3 region is CASSLRAGNGNSPLHF. The CDR3 bases are TGCGCCAGCAGCTTGAGGGCAGGGAATGGTAATTCACCCCTCCACTTT.

This sequence joins TRBV12-3 or TRBV12-4 and TRBJ1-3; D gene ambiguous. Trimming pared 3 bases from V and 7 bases from J, leaving 4 bases between. This CDR3 spans 11 amino acids. This chain's CDR3 is CASSFKNTIYF. The CDR3 DNA sequence: TGTGCCAGCAGTTTTAAGAACACCATATATTTT.

The sample holds many counts of this clonotype. The chain has TRBV6-6 and TRBJ1-5; D ambiguous. Looked up from germline, CDR1 is MNHNY and CDR2 is SVGAGI (reference sequence). The CDR3 contains 12 residues. Deletions cut 2 bases from V and 6 bases from J, with 5 bases between. The DNA of the CDR3 is TGTGCCAGCAGTTACGATTCTCAGCCCCAGCATTTT. Its protein is CASSYDSQPQHF.